Following are 27 T cell receptor beta chains from one sample sequenced in a study of blood T cells in healthy people across ages. The authors ran a second PCR of about 6 to 11 cycles using a sample-barcoded 5' primer and a J-beta primer mix. TCRdb reprocessed the 5' RACE reads with MiXCR, giving one entry per CDR3 protein. The repertoire holds around 2 million distinct CDR3 sequences, with approximately 40% as singletons. The sequenced sample was blood. The receptors shown here come from a human donor in good health.

Worth noting for this clonotype: Compared with germline, one end of the junction differs, possibly owing to a read error. The V call is TRBV5-1, the J call TRBJ1-1, with TRBD1 identical over 7 bases. The CDR3 has 13 residues. Germline CDR1 SGHRS, CDR2 YFSETQ. CDR3 in amino acids: CASSSTGNTETFF. The CDR3, as DNA: TGCGCCAGCAGCTCGACAGGGAACACTGAAACTTTCTTT.

The chain recombines TRBV25-1 with TRBJ1-2, with 8 bases matching TRBD1. With V trimmed by 8 bases and J by 7 bases, 3 bases remained unmatched. The germline V gene encodes CDR1 MGHDK and CDR2 SYGVNS. The CDR3 runs 11 residues. The DNA of the CDR3 is TGTGCCAGCCAGGGGGCGCCTGGCTACACCTTC. Its protein is CASQGAPGYTF.

V and J are TRBV11-2 and TRBJ2-6; 7 bases line up with TRBD1. This CDR3 region has 18 residues. Germline V gene data show CDR1 as SGHAT and CDR2 as FQNNGV. J gave up 0 bases and V 6 bases, and 11 bases lay outside the gene matches. DNA of the CDR3: TGTGCCAGCAGACACGGATGGGACAGAGGCTCTGGGGCCAACGTCCTGACTTTC. It yields the protein CASRHGWDRGSGANVLTF.

This clonotype was recorded once. This chain joins TRBV7-9 and TRBJ1-2; D gene uncertain. The V gene lost 1 base and the J gene lost 4 bases, with 13 bases spanning the gap. The CDR3 runs 15 residues. Germline CDR1 and CDR2: SEHNR and FQNEAQ (reference sequence). CDR3 coding DNA: TGTGCCAGCAGCTTAGACGTGGTCGGCTCCTATGGCTACACCTTC. Translated, it gives CASSLDVVGSYGYTF.

The V call is TRBV7-2, the J call TRBJ1-1, with D possibly matching TRBD1 (6 bases). V was shortened by 1 base and J by 4 bases, with 13 bases between the two germline ends. The CDR3 is 15 amino acids. CDR1 SGHTA and CDR2 FQGNSA come from the germline V gene. The CDR3 protein is CASSLVGGPCTEAFF. The CDR3 DNA is TGTGCCAGCAGCTTAGTGGGGGGGCCATGCACTGAAGCTTTCTTT.

The J gene is TRBJ2-3, the V gene TRBV4-3, with a tentative D call TRBD1 (6 bases). CDR1 is LGHNA and CDR2 is YSLEER in the germline V gene. The CDR3 extends over 14 amino acids. Trimming cost V 5 bases and J 1 base, with 10 bases left between them. In DNA, the CDR3 is TGCGCCAGCAGCAACAGGGTGGGCACAGATACGCAGTATTTT. Translated: CASSNRVGTDTQYF.

J is TRBJ1-1 and V is TRBV6-5; 8 bases match TRBD1. Losses at the gene ends were 2 bases for V and 8 bases for J; bases not matched to a gene: 4. CDR3 length: 13 amino acids. Germline CDR1 and CDR2: MNHEY and SVGAGI. The DNA for the CDR3 is TGTGCCAGCAGTTACGACAGGGGTGCGGAAGCTTTCTTT. Amino acid sequence: CASSYDRGAEAFF.

The CDR3 nucleotides are TGTGCCAGCAGTCCGGGAGGGGGGGCGAGGGAGCAGTACTTC. Its protein is CASSPGGGAREQYF. The genes are TRBV27 and TRBJ2-1; TRBD2 matches 8 bases. The assigned J gene may be wrong: the sequence end matches TRBJ2-7 better. Germline V gene lookup returns CDR1 MNHEY and CDR2 SMNVEV (reference sequence). CDR3 length equals 14 residues.

The chain is built from TRBV29-1 and TRBJ2-5, with 8 bases aligning to TRBD2. The CDR3 runs 13 residues. V was pared by 7 bases and J by 11 bases, with 15 bases of the junction left unmatched. CDR1 is SQVTM, CDR2 ANQGSEA, per germline. Here the CDR3 reads CSAGLAHGVGQYF. In nucleotides, the CDR3 is TGCAGCGCAGGACTAGCCCACGGAGTCGGGCAGTACTTC. Based on the CDR3 plus reference TRBV29-1 and TRBJ2-5, the full variable domain is SAVISQKPSRDICQRGTSLTIQCQVDSQVTMMFWYRQQPGQSLTLIATANQGSEATYESGFVIDKFPISRPNLTFSTLTVSNMSPEDSSIYLCSAGLAHGVGQYFGPGTRLLVL.

The gene calls are TRBV28 and TRBJ2-1; 11 bases are shared with TRBD2. Germline values: CDR1 MDHEN, CDR2 SYDVKM. This CDR3 is 18 amino acids long. Losses at the gene ends were 2 bases for V and 0 bases for J; bases not matched to a gene: 6. In nucleotides, the CDR3 is TGTGCCAGCAGTTTAACTAGCGGGGGACCATACTCCTACAATGAGCAGTTCTTC. The encoded protein is CASSLTSGGPYSYNEQFF.

This clonotype was seen a handful of times. This chain joins TRBV29-1 and TRBJ2-5; a weak D match, TRBD1 (7 bases). In germline, CDR1 is SQVTM, CDR2 ANQGSEA. The CDR3 loop spans 16 amino acids. V was trimmed by 5 bases and J by 1 base, leaving 20 bases between them. The CDR3 reads CSVLYDAGQTQETQYF. The DNA of the CDR3 is TGCAGCGTTCTTTACGACGCGGGACAGACCCAAGAGACCCAGTACTTC.

This clonotype was counted at least ten times. The J gene is TRBJ2-1, the V gene TRBV7-2; 7 nucleotides match TRBD1. J was trimmed by 10 bases and V by 2 bases; bases with no gene match: 5. The CDR3 sequence is 13 residues long. Germline CDR1 SGHTA, CDR2 FQGNSA. Here the CDR3 DNA reads TGTGCCAGCAGCTTACCACAGGGGTACGAGCAGTTCTTC. It translates to CASSLPQGYEQFF.

The rearrangement uses TRBV10-3 and TRBJ2-5; D possibly corresponds to TRBD2 (6 bases). V was cut by 6 bases and J by 5 bases, with 19 bases left in between. Germline V lookup: CDR1 ENHRY, CDR2 SYGVKD. This CDR3 has 15 amino acids. The CDR3 DNA reads as TGTGCCATCAGAAGCACCGGACCCGCGGGGGAGACCCAGTACTTC. Translation: CAIRSTGPAGETQYF.

This clonotype has just one count. The V and J genes are TRBV4-1 and TRBJ2-7; D unclear. V was shortened by 0 bases and J by 3 bases, with 9 bases between the two germline ends. Germline CDR1 reads MGHRA; CDR2 reads YSYEKL. The CDR3 length is 14 residues. CDR3 amino acids: CASSQEAQYYEQYF. CDR3 nucleotides: TGCGCCAGCAGCCAAGAGGCACAGTACTACGAGCAGTACTTC.

The V gene is TRBV7-9, the J gene TRBJ2-3; possibly TRBD2 for D (6 bases). Germline CDR1 and CDR2: SEHNR and FQNEAQ (reference sequence). The V and J ends lost 6 bases and 4 bases respectively, with 20 bases between them. This CDR3 has 16 amino acids. The CDR3 spells CASSPLRGTYADTQYF. CDR3 in DNA: TGTGCCAGCAGTCCACTACGGGGGACCTACGCAGATACGCAGTATTTT.

The V and J genes are TRBV12-3 or TRBV12-4 and TRBJ2-3, with 7 bases fitting TRBD2. The J segment lost 4 bases and the V segment lost 2 bases, leaving 6 bases of the junction unmatched. The CDR3 runs 15 residues. The CDR3 nucleotides read TGTGCCAGCAGTTTAAGAGGAGCGGGGTCAGATACGCAGTATTTT. This translates into CASSLRGAGSDTQYF.

The chain couples TRBV20-1 to TRBJ2-2, with 8 bases lining up with TRBD1. Germline V gene lookup returns CDR1 DFQATT and CDR2 SNEGSKA (reference sequence). This CDR3 is built from 14 residues. V trimming: 3 bases; J trimming: 0 bases; junction bases outside the gene matches: 0. CDR3 coding DNA: TGCAGTGCTAGGACAGGGGCGAACACCGGGGAGCTGTTTTTT. As protein: CSARTGANTGELFF.

Only a few counts were recorded for this clonotype. The chain joins TRBV20-1 to TRBJ2-1; TRBD1 matches 7 bases. Germline V lookup: CDR1 DFQATT, CDR2 SNEGSKA (reference sequence). Trimming cost V 0 bases and J 5 bases; bases outside gene matches: 1. The CDR3 is made up of 13 amino acids. The CDR3 DNA follows: TGCAGTGCTAGAGATGGGACAGACAATGAGCAGTTCTTC. Encoded protein: CSARDGTDNEQFF.

As DNA, the CDR3 is TGTGCCAGCAGCCCCCGGGACAGGAACACCGGGGAGCTGTTTTTT. Translation gives CASSPRDRNTGELFF. The V and J genes are TRBV3-1 and TRBJ2-2, with 7 positions matching TRBD1. With V trimmed by 4 bases and J by 1 base, 3 bases remained unmatched. From germline, CDR1 is LGHDT and CDR2 YNNKEL (reference sequence). The CDR3 consists of 15 residues.

This clonotype appeared a few times. The chain employs TRBV2 and TRBJ1-1, with no clear D. Germline V gives CDR1 SNHLY, CDR2 FYNNEI. CDR3 size: 14 residues. Trimming cost V 4 bases and J 4 bases, with 13 bases left between them. CDR3 DNA sequence: TGTGCCAGCAGTGTATCGACACTGGGCACTGAAGCTTTCTTT. This translates into CASSVSTLGTEAFF.

The chain has TRBV15 and TRBJ1-2; TRBD1 matches at 9 bases. Losses at the gene ends were 1 base for V and 5 bases for J; bases not matched to a gene: 5. Germline V gene data show CDR1 as LNHNV and CDR2 as YYDKDF (reference sequence). The CDR3 covers 15 residues. CDR3 DNA: TGTGCCACCAGCAGAGGGGACAGGGATCGTTATGGCTACACCTTC. This translates into CATSRGDRDRYGYTF.

This clonotype was seen a few times. The chain employs TRBV5-5 and TRBJ2-7, with D uncertain. Per germline, CDR1 SGHKS and CDR2 YYEKEE (reference sequence). CDR3 length: 11 amino acids. V dropped 6 bases and J dropped 5 bases, with 9 bases sitting between them. The CDR3 nucleotides read TGTGCCAGCACCTTCAACGACGAGCAGTACTTC. Its protein is CASTFNDEQYF.

The chain carries TRBV2 and TRBJ1-4, with TRBD1 matching over 12 bases. The CDR3 is 18 amino acids. V lost 6 bases and J lost 2; bases outside the gene matches: 10. CDR1 and CDR2 from the germline V gene are SNHLY and FYNNEI. Here the CDR3 DNA reads TGTGCCAGCAGATTCCAAGGGGGACAGGGGGCCACTAATGAAAAACTGTTTTTT. Protein product: CASRFQGGQGATNEKLFF.

The genes are TRBV4-3 and TRBJ2-3; a weak D match, TRBD2 (6 bases). The V end lost 2 bases, the J end lost 2 bases, and 17 bases lay between the germline ends. The CDR3 is 17 residues long. Germline-derived CDR1 and CDR2 are LGHNA and YSLEER. The CDR3 region has the DNA TGCGCCAGCAGCCAACTCGTGAGGGACTCCCCCACAGATACGCAGTATTTT. This codes for CASSQLVRDSPTDTQYF.

The gene calls are TRBV5-5 and TRBJ1-4, with D unclear. The CDR3 is 14 amino acids. Per germline, CDR1 SGHKS and CDR2 YYEKEE (reference sequence). V gave up 4 bases and J gave up 7 bases, with 14 bases separating them. CDR3 amino acids: CASSPAVTGEKLFF. The CDR3 nucleotides read TGTGCCAGCAGCCCAGCCGTAACGGGTGAAAAACTGTTTTTT.

In its sample, this clonotype was seen a few times. V is TRBV7-2 and J is TRBJ2-7; no definite D call. Germline V gives CDR1 SGHTA, CDR2 FQGNSA. This CDR3 is built from 14 residues. Trimming stripped 5 bases from V and 2 bases from J, with 13 bases between. CDR3 amino acids: CASSLDPVAYEQYF. CDR3 DNA sequence: TGTGCCAGCAGCCTAGACCCCGTCGCCTACGAGCAGTACTTC.

This chain uses TRBV14 with TRBJ2-7; 7 nucleotides align to TRBD1. CDR1 and CDR2 from the germline V gene are SGHDN and FVKESK. The length of the CDR3 is 14 residues. V lost 1 base and J lost 3; bases outside the gene matches: 3. The DNA of the CDR3 is TGTGCCAGCAGCCAAGTTACAGGGGTCTACGAGCAGTACTTC. It codes for CASSQVTGVYEQYF.